This record covers a single T cell receptor (beta chain). No antigen is known for it. The source of the sample is a study of graft-versus-host responses after intestinal transplantation. The overall study: Anti-thymocyte globulin induction, then tacrolimus and steroids for about 3 years, went to all recipients.

Germline V gene data show CDR1 as MNHNS and CDR2 as SASEGT. Between the trimmed V and J ends, which lost 1 base and 4 bases, there was a span of 13 bases. The CDR3 has 15 residues. Generated by immunoSEQ multiplex PCR, the TCRdb table keeps only in-frame clones and is missing some. Here the sample spans 60,000 to 90,000 clones, roughly 87% being singletons. The rearrangement links TRBV6-1 to TRBJ1-1; perhaps TRBD1 as D (5 bases). This clonotype was obtained from a human donor who received an intestinal transplant. Sequenced here: unstimulated CD8+ T cells sorted from spleen or lymph node cells, sampled before intestinal transplant. In DNA form, the CDR3 reads TGTGCCAGCAGTGAAGTGGGGGGTTCGGGCACTGAAGCTTTCTTT. Residues: CASSEVGGSGTEAFF.